The clone carrying this T cell receptor beta chain was seen at least ten times. Its cognate antigen is unknown. A single record per CDR3 protein comes from TCRdb applying MiXCR to the 5' RACE reads. The sample lists approximately 220,000 distinct CDR3 sequences, roughly a tenth occurring once. The sample originates from a study of CD8 T cells in ankylosing spondylitis. The study's findings and limits: Blood from ankylosing spondylitis patients appeared to carry a characteristic roughly 8-variant TCR beta motif. In ankylosing spondylitis patients, matched synovial fluid reportedly showed significant enrichment of disease-linked clones.

Trimming left V 6 bases short and J 4 bases short, with 19 bases between. CDR3 length equals 16 residues. The V gene's germline CDR1 is KGHDR and CDR2 SFDVKD. This TCR was sampled from a male donor with ankylosing spondylitis or in good health (not recorded which). The chain couples TRBV24-1 to TRBJ2-3; maybe TRBD1 (6 bases). Sequencing was performed on blood, either unsorted or a sorted T cell fraction (not recorded which). CDR3 sequence: CATSKQGRRGPDTQYF. The CDR3 DNA reads TGTGCCACCAGTAAACAGGGAAGGAGAGGGCCAGATACGCAGTATTTT.